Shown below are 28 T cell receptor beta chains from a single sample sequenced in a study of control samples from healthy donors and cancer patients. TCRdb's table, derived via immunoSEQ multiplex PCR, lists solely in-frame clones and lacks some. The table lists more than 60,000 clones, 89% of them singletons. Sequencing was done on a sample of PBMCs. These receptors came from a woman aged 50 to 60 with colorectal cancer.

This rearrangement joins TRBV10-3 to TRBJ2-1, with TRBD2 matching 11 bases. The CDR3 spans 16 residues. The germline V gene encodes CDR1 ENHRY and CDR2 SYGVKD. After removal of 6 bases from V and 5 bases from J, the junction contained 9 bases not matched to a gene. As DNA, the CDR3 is TGTGCCATCAGCACACCTAGCGGGGGGCCAAACAATGAGCAGTTCTTC. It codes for CAISTPSGGPNNEQFF.

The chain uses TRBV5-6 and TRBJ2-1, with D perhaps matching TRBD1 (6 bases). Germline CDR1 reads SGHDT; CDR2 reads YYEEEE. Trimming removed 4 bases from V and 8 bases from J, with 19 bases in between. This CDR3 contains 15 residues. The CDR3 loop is CASSPHRVSFDEQFF. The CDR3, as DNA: TGTGCCAGCAGCCCCCACAGGGTGAGTTTCGATGAGCAGTTCTTC.

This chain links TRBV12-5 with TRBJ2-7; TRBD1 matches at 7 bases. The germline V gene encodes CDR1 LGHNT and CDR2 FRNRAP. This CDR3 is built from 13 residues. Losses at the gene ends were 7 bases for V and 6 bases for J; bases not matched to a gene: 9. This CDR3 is CASVTQGVCEQYV. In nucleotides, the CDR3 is TGTGCTAGTGTGACCCAGGGGGTTTGCGAGCAGTACGTC.

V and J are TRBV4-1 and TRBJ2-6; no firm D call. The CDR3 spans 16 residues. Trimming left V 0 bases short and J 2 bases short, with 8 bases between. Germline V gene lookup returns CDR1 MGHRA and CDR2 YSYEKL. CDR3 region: CASSQEGITGANVLTF. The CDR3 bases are TGCGCCAGCAGCCAAGAAGGGATAACTGGGGCCAACGTCCTGACTTTC.

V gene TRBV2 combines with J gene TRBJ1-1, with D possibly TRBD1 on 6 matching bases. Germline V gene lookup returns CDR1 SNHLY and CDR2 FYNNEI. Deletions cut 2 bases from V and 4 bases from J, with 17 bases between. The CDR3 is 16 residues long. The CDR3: CASSELPGDVGTEAFF. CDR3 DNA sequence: TGTGCCAGCAGTGAACTGCCAGGGGATGTGGGCACTGAAGCTTTCTTT.

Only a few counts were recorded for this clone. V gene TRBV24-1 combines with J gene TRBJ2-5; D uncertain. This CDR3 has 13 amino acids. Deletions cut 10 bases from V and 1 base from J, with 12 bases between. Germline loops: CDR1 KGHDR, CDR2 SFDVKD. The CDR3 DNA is TGTGCCACTCGCTCCGGGTCCCAAGAGACCCAGTACTTC. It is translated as CATRSGSQETQYF.

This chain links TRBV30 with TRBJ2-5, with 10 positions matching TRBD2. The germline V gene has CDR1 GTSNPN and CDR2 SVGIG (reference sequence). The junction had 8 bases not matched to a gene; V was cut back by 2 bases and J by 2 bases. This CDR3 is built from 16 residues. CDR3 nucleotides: TGTGCCTGGAGTCGGGGGCTAGCGGGGGCTCAAGAGACCCAGTACTTC. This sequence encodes CAWSRGLAGAQETQYF.

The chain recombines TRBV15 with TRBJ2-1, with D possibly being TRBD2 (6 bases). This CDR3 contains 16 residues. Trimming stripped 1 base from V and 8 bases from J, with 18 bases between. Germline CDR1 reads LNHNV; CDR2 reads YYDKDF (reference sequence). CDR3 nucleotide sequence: TGTGCCACCAGCAGAGGGACTACGCAGTCCCGGGATGAGCAGTTCTTC. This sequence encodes CATSRGTTQSRDEQFF.

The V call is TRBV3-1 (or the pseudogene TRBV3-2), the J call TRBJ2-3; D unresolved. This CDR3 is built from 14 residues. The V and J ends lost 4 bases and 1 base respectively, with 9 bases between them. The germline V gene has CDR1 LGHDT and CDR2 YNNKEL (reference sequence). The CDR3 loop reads CASSPQQGTDTQYF. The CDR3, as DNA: TGTGCCAGCAGCCCGCAACAAGGCACAGATACGCAGTATTTT.

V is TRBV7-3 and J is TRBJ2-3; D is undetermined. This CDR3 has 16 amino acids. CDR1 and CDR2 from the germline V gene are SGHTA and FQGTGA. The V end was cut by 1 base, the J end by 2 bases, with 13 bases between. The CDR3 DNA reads TGTGCCAGCAGCTTAAATGCTAACCCCCCCACAGATACGCAGTATTTT. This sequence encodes CASSLNANPPTDTQYF.

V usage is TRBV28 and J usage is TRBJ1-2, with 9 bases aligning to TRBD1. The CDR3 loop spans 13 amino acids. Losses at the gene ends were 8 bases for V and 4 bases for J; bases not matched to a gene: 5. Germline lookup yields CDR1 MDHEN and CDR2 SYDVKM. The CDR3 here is CASQTGGAYGYTF. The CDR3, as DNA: TGTGCCAGCCAAACAGGGGGCGCCTATGGCTACACCTTC.

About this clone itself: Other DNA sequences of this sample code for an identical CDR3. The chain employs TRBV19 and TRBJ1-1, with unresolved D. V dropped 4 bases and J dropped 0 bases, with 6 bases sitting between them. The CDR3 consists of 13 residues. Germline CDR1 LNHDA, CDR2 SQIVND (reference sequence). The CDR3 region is CASSTGLNTEAFF. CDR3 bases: TGTGCCAGTAGTACGGGGTTGAACACTGAAGCTTTCTTT.

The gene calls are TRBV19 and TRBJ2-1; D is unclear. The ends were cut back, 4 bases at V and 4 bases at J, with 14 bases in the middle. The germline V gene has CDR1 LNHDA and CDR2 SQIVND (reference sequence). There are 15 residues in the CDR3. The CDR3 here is CASSTQDQLYNEQFF. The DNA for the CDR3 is TGTGCCAGTAGTACCCAGGACCAACTTTACAATGAGCAGTTCTTC.

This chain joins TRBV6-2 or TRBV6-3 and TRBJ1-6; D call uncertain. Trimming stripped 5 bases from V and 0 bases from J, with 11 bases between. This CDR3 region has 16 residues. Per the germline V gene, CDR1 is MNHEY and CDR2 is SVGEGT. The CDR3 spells CASSLRDSSYNSPLHF. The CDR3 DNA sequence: TGTGCCAGCAGTCTACGGGATAGCTCCTATAATTCACCCCTCCACTTT.

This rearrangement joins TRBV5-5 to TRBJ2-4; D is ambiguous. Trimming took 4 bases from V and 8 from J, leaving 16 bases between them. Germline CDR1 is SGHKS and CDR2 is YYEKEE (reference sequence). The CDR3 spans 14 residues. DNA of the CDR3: TGTGCCAGCAGCCCGGGCGACCCCGTGTACATTCAGTACTTC. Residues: CASSPGDPVYIQYF.

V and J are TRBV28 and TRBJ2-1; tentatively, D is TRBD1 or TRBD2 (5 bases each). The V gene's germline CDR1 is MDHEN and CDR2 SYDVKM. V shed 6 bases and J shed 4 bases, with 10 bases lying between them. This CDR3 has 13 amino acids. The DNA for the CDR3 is TGTGCCAGCAGCCGAGGGGTATACAATGAGCAGTTCTTC. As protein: CASSRGVYNEQFF.

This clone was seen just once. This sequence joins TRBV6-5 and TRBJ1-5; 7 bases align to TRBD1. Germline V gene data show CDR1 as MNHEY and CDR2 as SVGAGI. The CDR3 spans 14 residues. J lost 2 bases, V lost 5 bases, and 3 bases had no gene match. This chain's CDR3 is CASSPRGRNQPQHF. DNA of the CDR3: TGTGCCAGCAGTCCAAGGGGGCGCAATCAGCCCCAGCATTTT.

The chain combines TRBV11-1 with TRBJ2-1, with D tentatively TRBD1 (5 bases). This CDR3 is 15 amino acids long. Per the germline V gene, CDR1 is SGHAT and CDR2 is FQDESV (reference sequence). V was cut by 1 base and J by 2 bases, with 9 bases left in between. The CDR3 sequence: CASSLGGSPYNEQFF. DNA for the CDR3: TGTGCCAGCAGCTTAGGGGGCAGTCCCTACAATGAGCAGTTCTTC. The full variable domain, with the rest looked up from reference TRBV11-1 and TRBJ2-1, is EAEVAQSPRYKITEKSQAVAFWCDPISGHATLYWYRQILGQGPELLVQFQDESVVDDSQLPKDRFSAERLKGVDSTLKIQPAELGDSAMYLCASSLGGSPYNEQFFGPGTRLTVL.

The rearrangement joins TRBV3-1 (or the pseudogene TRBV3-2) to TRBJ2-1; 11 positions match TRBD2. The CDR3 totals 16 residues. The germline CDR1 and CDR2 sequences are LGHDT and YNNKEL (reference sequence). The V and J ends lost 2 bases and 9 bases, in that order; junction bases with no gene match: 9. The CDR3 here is CASSQFLAGGLGEQFF. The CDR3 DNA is TGTGCCAGCAGCCAATTTTTAGCGGGGGGGCTAGGTGAGCAGTTCTTC.

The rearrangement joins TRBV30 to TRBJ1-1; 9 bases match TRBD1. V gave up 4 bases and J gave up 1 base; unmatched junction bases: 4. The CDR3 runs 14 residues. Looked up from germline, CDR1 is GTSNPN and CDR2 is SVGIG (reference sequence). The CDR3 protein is CAWTRDRANTEAFF. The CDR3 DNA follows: TGTGCCTGGACCAGGGACAGGGCGAACACTGAAGCTTTCTTT.

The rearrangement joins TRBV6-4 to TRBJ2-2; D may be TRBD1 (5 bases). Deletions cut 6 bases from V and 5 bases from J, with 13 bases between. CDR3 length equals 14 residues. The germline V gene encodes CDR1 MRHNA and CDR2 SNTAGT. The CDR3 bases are TGTGCCAGCAGACAAGGGGTTAGGACCGGGGAGCTGTTTTTT. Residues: CASRQGVRTGELFF.

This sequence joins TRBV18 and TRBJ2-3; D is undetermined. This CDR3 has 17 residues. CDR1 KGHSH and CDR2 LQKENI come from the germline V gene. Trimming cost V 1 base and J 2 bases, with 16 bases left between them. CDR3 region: CASSPQPPTIPTDTQYF. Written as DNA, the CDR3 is TGTGCCAGCTCACCACAACCGCCAACAATCCCCACAGATACGCAGTATTTT. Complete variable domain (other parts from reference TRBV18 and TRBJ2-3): NAGVMQNPRHLVRRRGQEARLRCSPMKGHSHVYWYRQLPEEGLKFMVYLQKENIIDESGMPKERFSAEFPKEGPSILRIQQVVRGDSAAYFCASSPQPPTIPTDTQYFGPGTRLTVL.

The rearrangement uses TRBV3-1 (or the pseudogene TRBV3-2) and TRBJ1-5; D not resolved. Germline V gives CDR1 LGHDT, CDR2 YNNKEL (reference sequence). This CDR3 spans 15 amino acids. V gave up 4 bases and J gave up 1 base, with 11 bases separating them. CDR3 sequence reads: CASSPRPRSNQPQHF. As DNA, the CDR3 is TGTGCCAGCAGCCCCCGGCCTCGGAGCAATCAGCCCCAGCATTTT.

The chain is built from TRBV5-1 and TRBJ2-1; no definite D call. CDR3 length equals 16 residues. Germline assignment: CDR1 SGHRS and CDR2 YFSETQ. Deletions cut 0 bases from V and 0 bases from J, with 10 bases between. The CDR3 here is CASSLDLAPSYNEQFF. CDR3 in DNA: TGCGCCAGCAGCTTGGATCTCGCTCCCTCCTACAATGAGCAGTTCTTC.

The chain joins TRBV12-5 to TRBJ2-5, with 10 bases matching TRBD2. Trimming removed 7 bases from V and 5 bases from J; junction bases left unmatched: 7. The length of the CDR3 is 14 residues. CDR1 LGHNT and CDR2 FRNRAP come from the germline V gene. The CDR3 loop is CASALSGGLETQYF. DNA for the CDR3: TGTGCTAGTGCCCTTAGCGGGGGGTTGGAGACCCAGTACTTC.

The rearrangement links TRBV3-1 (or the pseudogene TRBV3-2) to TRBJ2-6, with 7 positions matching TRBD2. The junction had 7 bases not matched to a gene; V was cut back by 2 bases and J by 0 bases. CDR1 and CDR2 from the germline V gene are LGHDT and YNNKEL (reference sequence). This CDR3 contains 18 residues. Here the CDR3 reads CASSQMPGGASGANVLTF. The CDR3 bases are TGTGCCAGCAGCCAAATGCCGGGGGGTGCCTCTGGGGCCAACGTCCTGACTTTC.

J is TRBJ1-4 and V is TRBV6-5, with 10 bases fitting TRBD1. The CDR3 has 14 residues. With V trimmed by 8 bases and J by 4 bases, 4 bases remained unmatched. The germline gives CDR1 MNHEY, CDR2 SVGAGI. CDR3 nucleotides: TGTGCCAGCGGGGGACAGGGGATTAATGAAAAACTGTTTTTT. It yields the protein CASGGQGINEKLFF.

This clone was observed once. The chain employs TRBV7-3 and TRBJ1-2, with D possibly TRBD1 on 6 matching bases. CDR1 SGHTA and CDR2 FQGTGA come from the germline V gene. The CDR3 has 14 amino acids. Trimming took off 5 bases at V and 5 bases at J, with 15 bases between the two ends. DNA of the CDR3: TGTGCCAGCAGCCCCGGAAGGGGGGATTATGGCTACACCTTC. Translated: CASSPGRGDYGYTF.